These T cell receptor beta chains were read from a single sample in a study of blood T cell repertoires in COVID-19. Measured with immunoSEQ multiplex PCR; TCRdb has only the in-frame clones, and not every one. Of more than 90,000 clones listed, around nine tenths were seen once; the top ten hold 4.5%. The sequenced material came from peripheral blood. The source is a man aged 35-49 years with acute or convalescent COVID-19. Each CDR3 is given with its conserved first and last residue. Each record gives: V gene, CDR3 length, clone size, D gene, J gene, CDR3 DNA, CDR3 protein. D genes are given only for firm matches. Clone size appears in some rows only: once, few, many, or a class for an expanded clone.

>TRBV5-1|17|NA|TRBD2|TRBJ2-1
TGCGCCAGCAGCTCCTCACTAGCGGGAGGGCCGTACAATGAGCAGTTCTTC
CASSSSLAGGPYNEQFF
>TRBV6-2/TRBV6-3|19|once|TRBD1|TRBJ1-5
TGTGCCAGCAGTTACCACGGGACAGGGCCCACTTATAGCAATCAGCCCCAGCATTTT
CASSYHGTGPTYSNQPQHF
>TRBV6-5|11|many|NA|TRBJ2-1
TGTGCCAGCAGTACAGGGAATGAGCAGTTCTTC
CASSTGNEQFF
>TRBV3-1/TRBV3-2|15|NA|NA|TRBJ2-1
TGTGCCAGCAGCGATAGCGGACTCTCCTACAATGAGCAGTTCTTC
CASSDSGLSYNEQFF
>TRBV9|14|NA|TRBD1|TRBJ2-5
TGTGCCAGCAGCGTAACGACAGGGGAAGAGACCCAGTACTTC
CASSVTTGEETQYF
>TRBV5-1|13|few|NA|TRBJ2-7
TGCGCCAGCAGCTTAAACAGGGACTACGAGCAGTACTTC
CASSLNRDYEQYF
>TRBV9|15|NA|NA|TRBJ2-2
TGTGCCAGCAGTCTAGACAGCTTGAACACCGGGGAGCTGTTTTTT
CASSLDSLNTGELFF
>TRBV18|16|NA|TRBD2|TRBJ2-1
TGTGCCAGCTCGCGGATGACTAGCGGGGACGGCAATGAGCAGTTCTTC
CASSRMTSGDGNEQFF
>TRBV18|14|NA|NA|TRBJ2-7
TGTGCCAGCTCACCACCTCAGGAACCCTACGAGCAGTACTTC
CASSPPQEPYEQYF
>TRBV5-5|15|NA|NA|TRBJ2-2
TGTGCCAGCAGCCTACAGACAGTTTACACCGGGGAGCTGTTTTTT
CASSLQTVYTGELFF
>TRBV5-6|14|NA|TRBD2|TRBJ2-1
TGTGCCAGCAGCGGGCTAGCGGGAGTTGATGAGCAGTTCTTC
CASSGLAGVDEQFF
>TRBV14|17|NA|TRBD2|TRBJ2-1
TGTGCCAGCAGCCAAAGAGGACTAGCGGGATTCTACAATGAGCAGTTCTTC
CASSQRGLAGFYNEQFF
>TRBV10-3|17|NA|TRBD2|TRBJ2-1
TGTGCCATTTCCGATCAGAGCGGGAGCGGGAATTACAATGAGCAGTTCTTC
CAISDQSGSGNYNEQFF
>TRBV9|16|NA|TRBD1|TRBJ2-2
TGTGCCAGCAGCGTAGGTGGGACAGCGAACACCGGGGAGCTGTTTTTT
CASSVGGTANTGELFF
>TRBV10-2|15|NA|TRBD2|TRBJ2-3
TGCGCCAGCAGTGAAATAGCGGGAGCGGGAGATACGCAGTATTTT
CASSEIAGAGDTQYF
>TRBV3-1/TRBV3-2|14|NA|TRBD2|TRBJ2-2
TGTGCCAGCAGCCAAGGCGCGGGAGCCGGGGAGCTGTTTTTT
CASSQGAGAGELFF
>TRBV30|15|NA|NA|TRBJ2-7
TGTGCCTGGAGACGACCCCGGTGGGGAGGCTACGAGCAGTACTTC
CAWRRPRWGGYEQYF